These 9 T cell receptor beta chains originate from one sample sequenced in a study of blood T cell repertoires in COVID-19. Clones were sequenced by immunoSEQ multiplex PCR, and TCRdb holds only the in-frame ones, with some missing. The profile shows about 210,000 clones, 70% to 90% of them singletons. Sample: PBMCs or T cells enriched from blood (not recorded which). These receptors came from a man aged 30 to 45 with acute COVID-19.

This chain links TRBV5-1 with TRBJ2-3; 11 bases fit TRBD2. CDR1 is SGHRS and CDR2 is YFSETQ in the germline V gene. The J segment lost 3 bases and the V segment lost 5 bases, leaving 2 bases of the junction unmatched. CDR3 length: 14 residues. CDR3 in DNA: TGCGCCAGCAGTAGCGGGGGGGTTACAGATACGCAGTATTTT. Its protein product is CASSSGGVTDTQYF.

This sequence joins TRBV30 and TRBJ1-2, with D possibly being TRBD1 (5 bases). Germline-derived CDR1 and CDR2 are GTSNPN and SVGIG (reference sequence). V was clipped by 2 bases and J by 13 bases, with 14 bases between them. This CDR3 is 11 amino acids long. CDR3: CAWSQTASSTF. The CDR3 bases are TGTGCCTGGAGTCAGACAGCATCATCCACCTTC. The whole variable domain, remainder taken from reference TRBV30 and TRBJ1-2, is SQTIHQWPATLVQPVGSPLSLECTVEGTSNPNLYWYRQAAGRGLQLLFYSVGIGQISSEVPQNLSASRPQDRQFILSSKKLLLSDSGFYLCAWSQTASSTFGSGTRLTVV.

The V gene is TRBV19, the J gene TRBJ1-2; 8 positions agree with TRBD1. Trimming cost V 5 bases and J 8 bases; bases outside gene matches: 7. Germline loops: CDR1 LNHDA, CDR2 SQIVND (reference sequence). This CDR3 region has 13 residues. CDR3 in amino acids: CASSVSGGGGYTF. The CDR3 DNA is TGTGCCAGTAGTGTGTCAGGGGGCGGCGGCTACACCTTC. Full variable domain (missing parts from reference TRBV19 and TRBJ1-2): DGGITQSPKYLFRKEGQNVTLSCEQNLNHDAMYWYRQDPGQGLRLIYYSQIVNDFQKGDIAEGYSVSREKKESFPLTVTSAQKNPTAFYLCASSVSGGGGYTFGSGTRLTVV.

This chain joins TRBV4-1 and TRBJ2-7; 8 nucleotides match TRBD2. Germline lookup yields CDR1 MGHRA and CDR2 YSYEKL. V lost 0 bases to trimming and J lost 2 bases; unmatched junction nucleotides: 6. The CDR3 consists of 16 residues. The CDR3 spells CASSQEAGVGPYEQYF. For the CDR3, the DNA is TGCGCCAGCAGCCAAGAAGCGGGGGTGGGGCCCTACGAGCAGTACTTC.

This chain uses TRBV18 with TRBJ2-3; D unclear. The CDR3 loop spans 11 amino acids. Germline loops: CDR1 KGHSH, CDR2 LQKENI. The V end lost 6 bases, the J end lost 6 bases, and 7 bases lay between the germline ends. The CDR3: CASSSSDTQYF. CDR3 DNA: TGTGCCAGCTCCTCTTCGGATACGCAGTATTTT.

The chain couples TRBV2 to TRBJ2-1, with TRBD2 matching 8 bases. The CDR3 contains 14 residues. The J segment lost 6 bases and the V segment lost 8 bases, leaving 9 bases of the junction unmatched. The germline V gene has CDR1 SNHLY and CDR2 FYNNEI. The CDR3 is CASRGGTTTNEQFF. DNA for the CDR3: TGTGCCAGCCGCGGGGGGACTACCACCAATGAGCAGTTCTTC.

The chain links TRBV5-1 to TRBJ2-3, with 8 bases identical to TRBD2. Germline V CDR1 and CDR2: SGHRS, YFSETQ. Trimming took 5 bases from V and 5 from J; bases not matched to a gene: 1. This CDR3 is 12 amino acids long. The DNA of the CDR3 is TGCGCCAGCAGTGCGGGGGGAGATACGCAGTATTTT. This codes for CASSAGGDTQYF. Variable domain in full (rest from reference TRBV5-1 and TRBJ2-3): KAGVTQTPRYLIKTRGQQVTLSCSPISGHRSVSWYQQTPGQGLQFLFEYFSETQRNKGNFPGRFSGRQFSNSRSEMNVSTLELGDSALYLCASSAGGDTQYFGPGTRLTVL.

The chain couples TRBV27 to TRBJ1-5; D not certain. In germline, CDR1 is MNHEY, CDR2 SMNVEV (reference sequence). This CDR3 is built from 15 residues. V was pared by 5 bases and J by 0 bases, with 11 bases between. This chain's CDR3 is CASSPGGYSNQPQHF. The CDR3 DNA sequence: TGTGCCAGCAGTCCGGGAGGGTATAGCAATCAGCCCCAGCATTTT.

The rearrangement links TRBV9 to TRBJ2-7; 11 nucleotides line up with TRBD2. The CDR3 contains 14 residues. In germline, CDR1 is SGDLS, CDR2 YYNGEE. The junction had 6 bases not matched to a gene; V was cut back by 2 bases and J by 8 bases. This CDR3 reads CASSVMTSGDQQYF. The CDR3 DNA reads TGTGCCAGCAGCGTGATGACTAGCGGGGATCAGCAGTACTTC.